This is a list of T cell receptor beta chains from one sample in a study of OX40 agonist ivuxolimab in advanced cancers. Sequencing used immunoSEQ multiplex PCR; TCRdb keeps in-frame clones, though not all of them. The sample lists roughly 92,000 clones, more than 85% occurring once. Sequences were derived from CD4+ or CD8+ T cells sorted from blood, sampled in a trial of the OX40 agonist ivuxolimab. These receptors were taken from an adult with an advanced solid tumor such as melanoma, head and neck, liver or kidney cancer. The CDR3 runs from the conserved cysteine through the conserved F or W. Fields, in order: D gene, V gene, clone size, J gene, CDR3 DNA, CDR3 protein. The D gene is left open where the match is weak. Not every row has a clone size; where given, it reads once, few, many or a size class.

TRBD1	TRBV6-5	.	TRBJ1-1	TGTGCCAGCAGCCCTACAGGGGTCGGCACTGAAGCTTTCTTT	CASSPTGVGTEAFF
.	TRBV18	.	TRBJ2-3	TGTGCCAGCTCACCTTCGAGGGATACGCAGTATTTT	CASSPSRDTQYF
TRBD2	TRBV27	few	TRBJ2-1	TGTGCCAGCAGCCTCCTAGCGGCATACAATGAGCAGTTCTTC	CASSLLAAYNEQFF
TRBD1	TRBV14	.	TRBJ2-1	TGTGCCAGCAGCCCGGACAGGGGACCTGTTAATGAGCAGTTCTTC	CASSPDRGPVNEQFF
.	TRBV7-3	.	TRBJ1-1	TGTGCCAGCAGCTTAAACAGGAACACTGAAGCTTTCTTT	CASSLNRNTEAFF
.	TRBV27	.	TRBJ1-2	TGTGCCAGCAGTCTAGGGACATCCTATGGCTACACCTTC	CASSLGTSYGYTF
.	TRBV4-1	.	TRBJ1-1	TGCGCCAGCAGCCAAGGGGGATACACTGAAGCTTTCTTT	CASSQGGYTEAFF
.	TRBV2	.	TRBJ2-7	TGTGCCAGCAGACCGAGGGGTTCCTACGAGCAGTACTTC	CASRPRGSYEQYF
.	TRBV5-1	once	TRBJ2-7	TGCGCCAGCAGCCATCGATCAAAAACGGGGGAGCAGTACTTC	CASSHRSKTGEQYF
TRBD2	TRBV28	.	TRBJ2-7	TGTGCCAGCAGTTTACGAGAAACTAGCGGGAGTTACGAGCAGTACTTC	CASSLRETSGSYEQYF
.	TRBV10-3	.	TRBJ1-1	TGTGCCATCAGTGAGGACGAGGGGGATGAAGCTTTCTTT	CAISEDEGDEAFF
TRBD1	TRBV6-5	.	TRBJ1-4	TGTGCCAGCAGTTACGGACAGGGTGGTGAAAAACTGTTTTTT	CASSYGQGGEKLFF
.	TRBV7-8	few	TRBJ1-6	TGTGCCAGCAGCTTAATTAACAGGGTCACGGGAGATTCACCCCTCCACTTT	CASSLINRVTGDSPLHF
.	TRBV12-5	.	TRBJ1-2	TGTGCTAGTGGTTTGTCAACTGGGGTGGATGGCTACACCTTC	CASGLSTGVDGYTF
.	TRBV4-1	.	TRBJ2-3	TGCGCCAGCAGCCAAGTTTACACGGGTGAGACAGATACGCAGTATTTT	CASSQVYTGETDTQYF
.	TRBV10-2	.	TRBJ2-2	TGCGCCAGCAGTGAGGCGCAGGCCCGTGGGGAGCTGTTTTTT	CASSEAQARGELFF
TRBD2	TRBV27	.	TRBJ2-1	TGTGCCAGCAGTTTTTCTAGCGGATCCTACAATGAGCAGTTCTTC	CASSFSSGSYNEQFF
TRBD2	TRBV14	.	TRBJ2-7	TGTGCCAGCAGCCCGGGACTAGCGGGGGGATACGAGCAGTACTTC	CASSPGLAGGYEQYF
TRBD2	TRBV4-2	.	TRBJ2-3	TGTGCCAGCAGCCAAGAACCCCGGACTAGCGGGACTACAGATACGCAGTATTTT	CASSQEPRTSGTTDTQYF
.	TRBV27	.	TRBJ1-2	TGTGCCAGCAGTTTAAATCGGGGGATCTATGGCTACACCTTC	CASSLNRGIYGYTF
.	TRBV7-3	.	TRBJ2-3	TGTGCCAGCAGCTTAACACCTAGCTTAGCAGATACGCAGTATTTT	CASSLTPSLADTQYF
.	TRBV9	.	TRBJ2-5	TGTGCCAGCAGCGGGGGGGAGACCCAGTACTTC	CASSGGETQYF
.	TRBV6-5	.	TRBJ1-6	TGTGCCAGCAGTTACTCGATGGATTCACCCCTCCACTTT	CASSYSMDSPLHF
.	TRBV6-6	.	TRBJ1-1	TGTGCCAGCAGTTACTCGTCGACCTTCACTGAAGCTTTCTTT	CASSYSSTFTEAFF
.	TRBV30	.	TRBJ2-7	TGTGCCTGGAGTGTGGGCGGCTCCTACGAGCAGTACTTC	CAWSVGGSYEQYF
.	TRBV7-9	.	TRBJ2-3	TGTGCCAGCAGCTTCGGGGAGGACACCACAGATACGCAGTATTTT	CASSFGEDTTDTQYF
.	TRBV5-4	.	TRBJ2-7	TGTGCCAGCAGCTCCCGACAGGCCAAGGACTTC	CASSSRQAKDF
.	TRBV29-1	few	TRBJ1-1	TGCAGCGTTGAGTCAGGGGCAGGGGAAGCTTTCTTT	CSVESGAGEAFF
TRBD2	TRBV29-1	.	TRBJ2-1	TGCAGCGTTGAAGATGCTCTAGCGGGAGATAGGGGTTACAATGAGCAGTTCTTC	CSVEDALAGDRGYNEQFF
TRBD2	TRBV27	once	TRBJ2-7	TGTGCCAGCTCCTTAATCCCTAGCGGGAACGAGCAGTACTTC	CASSLIPSGNEQYF
.	TRBV6-6	.	TRBJ1-5	TGTGCCAGCAGTTACTCGCCCGGCGGAATGAATCAGCCCCAGCATTTT	CASSYSPGGMNQPQHF
.	TRBV7-9	once	TRBJ2-3	TGTGCCAGCAGCTTAGCGGGTCACACAGATACGCAGTATTTT	CASSLAGHTDTQYF
.	TRBV28	.	TRBJ1-4	TGTGCCAGCAGTTTCCCGCCAGCTTCGAGGGAAAAACTGTTTTTT	CASSFPPASREKLFF
.	TRBV7-8	.	TRBJ2-7	TGTGCCAGCAGCCTAGACAGCCAGCAGTACTTC	CASSLDSQQYF